A selection of T cell receptor beta chains follows, all from one sample in a study of blood T cell repertoires in COVID-19. Profiled with immunoSEQ multiplex PCR; TCRdb holds only in-frame clones, not every one. The sample includes approximately 270,000 clones, about 85% seen only once; the top ten take around 3%. Sequenced input: peripheral blood. The receptors shown here come from a man aged 18-30 years with active or convalescent COVID-19. The CDR3 runs from the conserved cysteine through the conserved F or W. D genes are given only for firm matches. Some rows mark clone size as missing; the rest say once, few, many or name a class of expanded clone.

V gene: TRBV7-9
clone size: NA
J gene: TRBJ2-1
D gene: NA
CDR3 DNA: TGTGCCAGCAGCTTAGCGACTTCGCCCAGGGCCAAGCAGTTCTTC
CDR3 protein: CASSLATSPRAKQFF

V gene: TRBV5-1
clone size: NA
J gene: TRBJ2-7
D gene: NA
CDR3 DNA: TGCGCCAGCAGCTTTGAGCCAGGGTCAACCTACGAGCAGTACTTC
CDR3 protein: CASSFEPGSTYEQYF

V gene: TRBV29-1
clone size: NA
J gene: TRBJ1-1
D gene: NA
CDR3 DNA: TGCAGCGTTCGAGTGAACACTGAAGCTTTCTTT
CDR3 protein: CSVRVNTEAFF

V gene: TRBV28
clone size: once
J gene: TRBJ1-1
D gene: NA
CDR3 DNA: TGTGCCAGCAGCTTATCGGGTCAGAACACTGAAGCTTTCTTT
CDR3 protein: CASSLSGQNTEAFF

V gene: TRBV18
clone size: NA
J gene: TRBJ2-7
D gene: TRBD2
CDR3 DNA: TGTGCCAGCTCACTCCGCGGGACTACTGAGCAGTACTTC
CDR3 protein: CASSLRGTTEQYF

V gene: TRBV10-2
clone size: few
J gene: TRBJ2-1
D gene: NA
CDR3 DNA: TGCGCCAGCAGTGAGGGCGGGGAAAGCTCCTACAATGAGCAGTTCTTC
CDR3 protein: CASSEGGESSYNEQFF

V gene: TRBV7-3
clone size: NA
J gene: TRBJ1-1
D gene: NA
CDR3 DNA: TGTGCCAGCAGCTTAATAGAGAACACTGAAGCTTTCTTT
CDR3 protein: CASSLIENTEAFF

V gene: TRBV7-6
clone size: NA
J gene: TRBJ2-7
D gene: NA
CDR3 DNA: TGTGCCAGCAGCCCACCTAGAGGCGGGGGCCGTAGAGGCTACGAGCAGTACTTC
CDR3 protein: CASSPPRGGGRRGYEQYF

V gene: TRBV5-1
clone size: once
J gene: TRBJ2-3
D gene: NA
CDR3 DNA: TGCGCCAGCAGCTTGATAAGGAGTAACACAGATACGCAGTATTTT
CDR3 protein: CASSLIRSNTDTQYF

V gene: TRBV7-3
clone size: NA
J gene: TRBJ1-1
D gene: TRBD1
CDR3 DNA: TGTGCCAGCAGATCCCAGGGGGACACTGAAGCTTTCTTT
CDR3 protein: CASRSQGDTEAFF

V gene: TRBV9
clone size: NA
J gene: TRBJ2-1
D gene: NA
CDR3 DNA: TGTGCCAGCAGCAAAGAGGGGGACACAAGGTACAATGAGCAGTTCTTC
CDR3 protein: CASSKEGDTRYNEQFF

V gene: TRBV2
clone size: NA
J gene: TRBJ2-7
D gene: NA
CDR3 DNA: TGTGCCAGCAGTGATCCGGGACTTTTAAGCTCCTACGAGCAGTACTTC
CDR3 protein: CASSDPGLLSSYEQYF

V gene: TRBV6-1
clone size: NA
J gene: TRBJ1-2
D gene: NA
CDR3 DNA: TGTGCCAGCAGTGGGGGTCGGGGGACGCTTGAGGGAGGCTACACCTTC
CDR3 protein: CASSGGRGTLEGGYTF

V gene: TRBV5-6
clone size: NA
J gene: TRBJ1-3
D gene: NA
CDR3 DNA: TGTGCCAGCAGCGACGGGACTTACTCTGGAAACACCATATATTTT
CDR3 protein: CASSDGTYSGNTIYF

V gene: TRBV19
clone size: NA
J gene: TRBJ2-7
D gene: NA
CDR3 DNA: TGTGCCAGTAGCCCGACTCGTAGCTCCTACGAGCAGTACTTC
CDR3 protein: CASSPTRSSYEQYF

V gene: TRBV18
clone size: once
J gene: TRBJ2-5
D gene: NA
CDR3 DNA: TGTGCCAGCTCAAGGACAGAATCTCGTATGGGGACCCAGTACTTC
CDR3 protein: CASSRTESRMGTQYF

V gene: TRBV7-9
clone size: NA
J gene: TRBJ2-1
D gene: TRBD1
CDR3 DNA: TGTGCCAGCAGCTTAATGGGACAGGGTGGCGATGAGCAGTTCTTC
CDR3 protein: CASSLMGQGGDEQFF

V gene: TRBV9
clone size: NA
J gene: TRBJ2-7
D gene: TRBD1
CDR3 DNA: TGTGCCAGCAGCGTAGAGACAGGGGGCTCCTACGAGCAGTACTTC
CDR3 protein: CASSVETGGSYEQYF

V gene: TRBV2
clone size: NA
J gene: TRBJ2-5
D gene: TRBD1
CDR3 DNA: TGTGCCAGCAGTGAAGGGGGACAGGGTAGAGAGACCCAGTACTTC
CDR3 protein: CASSEGGQGRETQYF

V gene: TRBV4-1
clone size: NA
J gene: TRBJ1-1
D gene: TRBD1
CDR3 DNA: TGCGCCAGCAGCCTCGAGGGACAGGGGGGGAACACTGAAGCTTTCTTT
CDR3 protein: CASSLEGQGGNTEAFF

V gene: TRBV13
clone size: NA
J gene: TRBJ2-1
D gene: TRBD1
CDR3 DNA: TGTGCCAGCAGCGGCACAGGGGGCTCTCCGCTTCCAGGCTCCTACAATGAGCAGTTCTTC
CDR3 protein: CASSGTGGSPLPGSYNEQFF

V gene: TRBV5-5
clone size: NA
J gene: TRBJ2-7
D gene: TRBD1
CDR3 DNA: TGTGCCAGCAGCTTGTCCCCCGGGACAGGGATCCACGAGCAGTACTTC
CDR3 protein: CASSLSPGTGIHEQYF

V gene: TRBV30
clone size: NA
J gene: TRBJ1-2
D gene: TRBD1
CDR3 DNA: TGTGCCTGGAACACAGGGGGCTACTATGGCTACACCTTC
CDR3 protein: CAWNTGGYYGYTF

V gene: TRBV19
clone size: NA
J gene: TRBJ1-4
D gene: NA
CDR3 DNA: TGTGCCAGTAGCCCCTCCCAGACGGGGGAAAAACTGTTTTTT
CDR3 protein: CASSPSQTGEKLFF

V gene: TRBV19
clone size: NA
J gene: TRBJ1-3
D gene: NA
CDR3 DNA: TGTGCCAGTAGCCCGCTGTCCTACTCTGGAAACACCATATATTTT
CDR3 protein: CASSPLSYSGNTIYF

V gene: TRBV5-1
clone size: NA
J gene: TRBJ1-1
D gene: NA
CDR3 DNA: TGCGCCAGCAGAGAACAGGGTATGAACACTGAAGCTTTCTTT
CDR3 protein: CASREQGMNTEAFF

V gene: TRBV18
clone size: once
J gene: TRBJ2-3
D gene: TRBD1
CDR3 DNA: TGTGCCAGCTCACCAGTCGGACAGGGGGCTGATACGCAGTATTTT
CDR3 protein: CASSPVGQGADTQYF

V gene: TRBV7-3
clone size: NA
J gene: TRBJ2-5
D gene: TRBD2
CDR3 DNA: TGTGCCAGCAGCCCAACCAGCGGGGCCAGGGAGACCCAGTACTTC
CDR3 protein: CASSPTSGARETQYF

V gene: TRBV4-2
clone size: NA
J gene: TRBJ1-2
D gene: NA
CDR3 DNA: TGTGCCAGCAGCCAAGATGCGCAGCGAACTAACTATGGCTACACCTTC
CDR3 protein: CASSQDAQRTNYGYTF

V gene: TRBV5-1
clone size: NA
J gene: TRBJ2-3
D gene: TRBD2
CDR3 DNA: TGCGCCAGCAGGGGGCTAGCGGGGAGCACAGATACGCAGTATTTT
CDR3 protein: CASRGLAGSTDTQYF

V gene: TRBV5-6
clone size: NA
J gene: TRBJ2-7
D gene: TRBD2
CDR3 DNA: TGTGCCAGCAGCCCGGGGGGTGTCCCCTACGAGCAGTACTTC
CDR3 protein: CASSPGGVPYEQYF

V gene: TRBV19
clone size: NA
J gene: TRBJ1-1
D gene: NA
CDR3 DNA: TGTGCCAGTAGGGACAGAAGTAGCACTGAAGCTTTCTTT
CDR3 protein: CASRDRSSTEAFF

V gene: TRBV7-2
clone size: NA
J gene: TRBJ2-7
D gene: TRBD2
CDR3 DNA: TGTGCCAGCAGCTTGGGAATAGCGGGAGTCGCCTACGAGCAGTACTTC
CDR3 protein: CASSLGIAGVAYEQYF

V gene: TRBV6-5
clone size: NA
J gene: TRBJ1-1
D gene: NA
CDR3 DNA: TGTGCCAGCAGTTACTCTATCAACAGAGACACTGAAGCTTTCTTT
CDR3 protein: CASSYSINRDTEAFF

V gene: TRBV7-2
clone size: NA
J gene: TRBJ2-5
D gene: TRBD2
CDR3 DNA: TGTGCCAGCAGCTATACTAGCGGGAGGGCCCGAGAGACCCAGTACTTC
CDR3 protein: CASSYTSGRARETQYF

V gene: TRBV28
clone size: NA
J gene: TRBJ2-1
D gene: TRBD2
CDR3 DNA: TGTGCCAGCAGTTTGCTAACCGGACTAGCGGGAGGACATGAGCAGTTCTTC
CDR3 protein: CASSLLTGLAGGHEQFF

V gene: TRBV9
clone size: once
J gene: TRBJ1-3
D gene: NA
CDR3 DNA: TGTGCCAGCAGCGCCCTTGTGGACAGTCCTAACTCTGGAAACACCATATATTTT
CDR3 protein: CASSALVDSPNSGNTIYF

V gene: TRBV14
clone size: NA
J gene: TRBJ2-1
D gene: TRBD1
CDR3 DNA: TGTGCCAGCAGCCGCCAGACAGGGGTAGTGGGGAATGAGCAGTTCTTC
CDR3 protein: CASSRQTGVVGNEQFF

V gene: TRBV11-2
clone size: NA
J gene: TRBJ2-6
D gene: NA
CDR3 DNA: TGTGCCAGCAGCCCTGATTACGGGACACTCTATTCTGGGGCCAACGTCCTGACTTTC
CDR3 protein: CASSPDYGTLYSGANVLTF

V gene: TRBV28
clone size: once
J gene: TRBJ1-6
D gene: NA
CDR3 DNA: TGTGCCAGCAGGCCACAGGGCTATAATTCACCCCTCCACTTT
CDR3 protein: CASRPQGYNSPLHF

V gene: TRBV7-4
clone size: NA
J gene: TRBJ2-7
D gene: TRBD1
CDR3 DNA: TGTGCCAGCAGCTTAGGGAAAGAGGGGGCCCCCACCTCCTACGAGCAGTACTTC
CDR3 protein: CASSLGKEGAPTSYEQYF

V gene: TRBV7-2
clone size: once
J gene: TRBJ1-4
D gene: NA
CDR3 DNA: TGTGCCAGCAGAAACGATCGAGAGAATGAAAAACTGTTTTTT
CDR3 protein: CASRNDRENEKLFF

V gene: TRBV6-5
clone size: NA
J gene: TRBJ2-2
D gene: NA
CDR3 DNA: TGTGCCAGCAGGGGCCAATTTATGACCGGGGAGCTGTTTTTT
CDR3 protein: CASRGQFMTGELFF

V gene: TRBV9
clone size: once
J gene: TRBJ1-1
D gene: TRBD1
CDR3 DNA: TGTGCCAGCAGCCCGTCCGGGACAGCAGGAGCTTTCTTT
CDR3 protein: CASSPSGTAGAFF

V gene: TRBV15
clone size: NA
J gene: TRBJ2-1
D gene: TRBD2
CDR3 DNA: TGTGCCACCCTCCCGAGCGGGAGGGCCTCTTACAATGAGCAGTTCTTC
CDR3 protein: CATLPSGRASYNEQFF

V gene: TRBV5-4
clone size: NA
J gene: TRBJ1-1
D gene: NA
CDR3 DNA: TGTGCCAGCAGCTCGAGGCGCCGGGATACTGAAGCTTTCTTT
CDR3 protein: CASSSRRRDTEAFF

V gene: TRBV28
clone size: NA
J gene: TRBJ2-3
D gene: TRBD2
CDR3 DNA: TGTGCCAGCAGTCGCGGACTAGCTGAGACGCAGTATTTT
CDR3 protein: CASSRGLAETQYF

V gene: TRBV28
clone size: NA
J gene: TRBJ1-5
D gene: TRBD1
CDR3 DNA: TGTGCCAGCAGTGCGGACAGGGAGGTACCGAGCAATCAGCCCCAGCATTTT
CDR3 protein: CASSADREVPSNQPQHF

V gene: TRBV5-1
clone size: once
J gene: TRBJ2-7
D gene: NA
CDR3 DNA: TGCGCCAGCAGCTTAAGGACGAGGGGGTTAGGAGAGCAGTACTTC
CDR3 protein: CASSLRTRGLGEQYF

V gene: TRBV24-1
clone size: NA
J gene: TRBJ1-1
D gene: NA
CDR3 DNA: TGTGCCACCAGTGACCGAGGAGCGGGGAACACTGAAGCTTTCTTT
CDR3 protein: CATSDRGAGNTEAFF